A selection of T cell receptor beta chains follows, all from one sample in a study of CD8+ T cells in alopecia areata. TCRdb's table, derived via immunoSEQ multiplex PCR, lists solely in-frame clones and lacks some. The sample shows approximately 150,000 clones, roughly 50% of them seen only once. What was sequenced was CD4+ T cells sorted from blood. The receptor source for this set is a human donor with alopecia areata. Each CDR3 is given with its conserved first and last residue. The D gene is left open where the match is weak. Not every row has a clone size; where given, it reads once, few, many or a size class.

>TRBJ1-1|-|TRBV2|-|14
CASSGGLGNTEAFF
TGTGCCAGCAGTGGAGGGCTTGGCAACACTGAAGCTTTCTTT
>TRBJ1-1|-|TRBV5-1|-|20
CASSLAQKWGLRGPNTEAFF
TGCGCCAGCAGCTTGGCCCAAAAATGGGGGCTCCGGGGTCCGAACACTGAAGCTTTCTTT
>TRBJ1-1|TRBD1|TRBV5-1|-|14
CASSWGQGNTEAFF
TGCGCCAGCAGCTGGGGACAGGGGAACACTGAAGCTTTCTTT
>TRBJ2-5|-|TRBV29-1|-|11
CSTQGSQTQYF
TGCAGCACACAGGGCTCGCAGACCCAGTACTTC
>TRBJ2-2|TRBD1|TRBV29-1|-|14
CSVEGQANTGELFF
TGCAGCGTTGAGGGACAGGCCAACACCGGGGAGCTGTTTTTT
>TRBJ1-2|-|TRBV19|-|14
CASSIGGRIYGYTF
TGTGCCAGTAGTATAGGGGGACGGATCTATGGCTACACCTTC
>TRBJ2-7|-|TRBV4-2|-|17
CASSQAPKFQLGGEQYF
TGTGCCAGCAGCCAAGCTCCCAAATTCCAACTCGGCGGAGAGCAGTACTTC
>TRBJ1-1|-|TRBV2|once|11
CASSLSTEAFF
TGTGCCAGCAGCCTTAGCACTGAAGCTTTCTTT
>TRBJ2-5|-|TRBV5-4|-|14
CASSRTAIQETQYF
TGTGCCAGCAGCCGGACAGCGATCCAAGAGACCCAGTACTTC
>TRBJ2-1|-|TRBV30|-|15
CAWSKGGRWVDEQFF
TGTGCCTGGAGCAAGGGGGGCCGATGGGTGGATGAGCAGTTCTTC
>TRBJ2-3|TRBD2|TRBV27|-|15
CASSRTSGKTDTQYF
TGTGCCAGCAGTCGCACTAGCGGGAAGACAGATACGCAGTATTTT
>TRBJ2-2|-|TRBV29-1|few|12
CSVGNGPGELFF
TGCAGCGTTGGGAACGGCCCCGGGGAGCTGTTTTTT
>TRBJ2-5|-|TRBV6-6|-|11
CASSYRETQYF
TGTGCCAGCAGTTACAGGGAGACCCAGTACTTC
>TRBJ2-5|TRBD2|TRBV14|-|18
CASSPLVGTSGRRETQYF
TGTGCCAGCAGCCCACTTGTTGGGACTAGCGGGAGACGAGAGACCCAGTACTTC
>TRBJ2-4|-|TRBV30|-|15
CAWSKVGVAKNIQYF
TGTGCCTGGTCAAAGGTGGGGGTAGCCAAAAACATTCAGTACTTC
>TRBJ2-7|TRBD1|TRBV7-9|few|14
CASSYGTVSYEQYF
TGTGCCAGCAGCTACGGGACAGTTTCCTACGAGCAGTACTTC
>TRBJ2-2|-|TRBV27|-|10
CAGNTGELFF
TGTGCGGGGAACACCGGGGAGCTGTTTTTT
>TRBJ2-1|-|TRBV5-1|-|11
CASSADREQFF
TGCGCCAGCAGCGCCGATAGAGAGCAGTTCTTC
>TRBJ2-7|-|TRBV28|-|15
CASSRAGTASYEQYF
TGTGCCAGCAGTCGCGCCGGGACTGCTTCCTACGAGCAGTACTTC
>TRBJ2-1|-|TRBV5-1|-|16
CASSRGTAPPYNEQFF
TGCGCCAGCAGCAGGGGGACTGCCCCCCCCTACAATGAGCAGTTCTTC